One and the same sample provided the 15 T cell receptor beta chains below, sequenced in a study of PD-1 blockade in classical Hodgkin lymphoma. The protocol was immunoSEQ multiplex PCR, while the TCRdb copy is restricted to in-frame clones and leaves out a portion. Of fewer than 30,000 clones in the sample, about 90% were seen once. Relapse was seen in all patients after autologous stem cell transplantation, and brentuximab vedotin exposure was variable. Applied to thawed PBMCs, magnetic negative selection was the method used to isolate CD8+ T cells. This specimen was CD8+ T cells from blood, taken at baseline. The source is a human donor with classical Hodgkin lymphoma.

The chain uses TRBV5-4 and TRBJ2-7; perhaps TRBD1 as D (6 bases). Germline V gene lookup returns CDR1 SGHNT and CDR2 YYREEE (reference sequence). This CDR3 contains 13 residues. V was shortened by 4 bases and J by 1 base, with 9 bases between the two germline ends. The CDR3 region is CASSARGSYEQYF. The CDR3 DNA is TGTGCCAGCAGCGCCAGGGGTTCCTACGAGCAGTACTTC.

The chain has TRBV10-3 and TRBJ2-7, with D hard to call. The CDR3 length is 14 residues. Trimming cost V 3 bases and J 0 bases, with 9 bases left between them. Looked up from germline, CDR1 is ENHRY and CDR2 is SYGVKD. The CDR3 reads CAISDQESSYEQYF. The CDR3 DNA reads TGTGCCATCAGTGACCAGGAGAGCTCCTACGAGCAGTACTTC.

V usage is TRBV13 and J usage is TRBJ1-4; D might be TRBD1 (6 bases). V lost 2 bases to trimming and J lost 5 bases, with 9 bases between them. Germline-derived CDR1 and CDR2 are PRHDT and FYEKMQ (reference sequence). CDR3 length equals 14 residues. Written as DNA, the CDR3 is TGTGCCAGCAGCTTAAACAGGGTAAATGAAAAACTGTTTTTT. Encoded protein: CASSLNRVNEKLFF.

The chain carries TRBV25-1 and TRBJ1-5; D is uncertain. CDR1 MGHDK and CDR2 SYGVNS come from the germline V gene. The V end lost 4 bases, the J end lost 0 bases, and 10 bases lay between the germline ends. The CDR3 sequence is 15 residues long. The CDR3 region is CASSGGWDSNQPQHF. CDR3 sequence (DNA): TGTGCCAGCAGTGGGGGTTGGGATAGCAATCAGCCCCAGCATTTT.

The V call is TRBV7-9, the J call TRBJ1-1; possible D gene TRBD1, 6 bases. Per the germline V gene, CDR1 is SEHNR and CDR2 is FQNEAQ (reference sequence). Trimming took off 3 bases at V and 6 bases at J, with 11 bases between the two ends. The length of the CDR3 is 13 residues. This CDR3 reads CASSLHPGAEAFF. In nucleotides, the CDR3 is TGTGCCAGCAGCTTGCACCCAGGGGCTGAAGCTTTCTTT.

The chain carries TRBV15 and TRBJ2-1; a weak D match, TRBD2 (6 bases). CDR1 and CDR2 from the germline V gene are LNHNV and YYDKDF (reference sequence). The CDR3 is made up of 19 amino acids. The germline V and J ends were trimmed by 0 bases and 1 base, with 19 bases remaining between them. CDR3 loop: CATSRDPVRRGGSYNEQFF. CDR3 sequence (DNA): TGTGCCACCAGCAGAGATCCGGTTCGGCGGGGCGGTTCCTACAATGAGCAGTTCTTC.

The chain is built from TRBV27 and TRBJ2-1; the match to TRBD2 covers 11 bases. V was pared by 2 bases and J by 3 bases, with 6 bases of the junction left unmatched. The CDR3 runs to 17 residues. The germline CDR1 and CDR2 sequences are MNHEY and SMNVEV (reference sequence). CDR3 DNA: TGTGCCAGCAGTTTAATCTTTGGGACTAGCGGCTACAATGAGCAGTTCTTC. Translating it yields CASSLIFGTSGYNEQFF.

The chain carries TRBV18 and TRBJ2-2; 7 nucleotides agree with TRBD1. CDR3 length: 17 residues. Per the germline V gene, CDR1 is KGHSH and CDR2 is LQKENI. Trimming took 0 bases from V and 2 from J; bases not matched to a gene: 6. CDR3 sequence (DNA): TGTGCCAGCTCACCACCGGTCGGGACAGCTAACACCGGGGAGCTGTTTTTT. This encodes CASSPPVGTANTGELFF. The full variable domain, with the rest looked up from reference TRBV18 and TRBJ2-2, is NAGVMQNPRHLVRRRGQEARLRCSPMKGHSHVYWYRQLPEEGLKFMVYLQKENIIDESGMPKERFSAEFPKEGPSILRIQQVVRGDSAAYFCASSPPVGTANTGELFFGEGSRLTVL.

The rearrangement links TRBV5-1 to TRBJ2-3; unclear D gene. The CDR3 is made up of 14 amino acids. V was clipped by 0 bases and J by 1 base, with 6 bases between them. In germline, CDR1 is SGHRS, CDR2 YFSETQ. The CDR3 region is CASSLELGTDTQYF. CDR3 coding DNA: TGCGCCAGCAGCTTGGAATTGGGCACAGATACGCAGTATTTT.

This clone has only a few counts. The gene calls are TRBV9 and TRBJ2-1; tentative D call: TRBD2 (5 bases). Trimming shortened V by 0 bases and J by 3 bases, and 16 bases separated the two germline ends. CDR1 SGDLS and CDR2 YYNGEE come from the germline V gene. The CDR3 spans 17 residues. In nucleotides, the CDR3 is TGTGCCAGCAGCGTAGGTGCGCGGGTCGTCCTCTACAATGAGCAGTTCTTC. Protein sequence: CASSVGARVVLYNEQFF.

The chain recombines TRBV6-5 with TRBJ2-1, with 14 nucleotides matching TRBD2. Germline values: CDR1 MNHEY, CDR2 SVGAGI. The CDR3 contains 15 residues. The V and J ends lost 4 bases and 7 bases, in that order; junction bases with no gene match: 3. The CDR3 DNA reads as TGTGCCAGCAGTTTGGGACTAGCGGGAGCAAATGAGCAGTTCTTC. Amino acid sequence: CASSLGLAGANEQFF.

The chain has TRBV4-1 and TRBJ2-1; 7 bases align to TRBD2. The CDR3 sequence is 16 residues long. Unmatched junction bases numbered 12, after V lost 4 bases and J lost 6 bases. The germline CDR1 and CDR2 sequences are MGHRA and YSYEKL. The CDR3 here is CASSLPGGLAANEQFF. CDR3 nucleotides: TGCGCCAGCAGCCTCCCCGGGGGTCTAGCGGCCAATGAGCAGTTCTTC.

The chain joins TRBV19 to TRBJ2-1; 15 positions agree with TRBD2. CDR1 LNHDA and CDR2 SQIVND come from the germline V gene (reference sequence). The CDR3 is 19 residues long. V lost 5 bases, J lost 3 bases, and 11 bases stayed unmatched. CDR3 coding DNA: TGTGCCAGTAGTGTTTGGAGGACTAGCGGGAGGGCCGGCTACAATGAGCAGTTCTTC. Its translation: CASSVWRTSGRAGYNEQFF. Full variable domain (outside the CDR3, taken from reference TRBV19 and TRBJ2-1): DGGITQSPKYLFRKEGQNVTLSCEQNLNHDAMYWYRQDPGQGLRLIYYSQIVNDFQKGDIAEGYSVSREKKESFPLTVTSAQKNPTAFYLCASSVWRTSGRAGYNEQFFGPGTRLTVL.

The chain joins TRBV11-2 to TRBJ1-3; a possible D gene is TRBD1 (5 bases). Germline CDR1 is SGHAT and CDR2 is FQNNGV. V was pared by 2 bases and J by 4 bases, with 15 bases between. This CDR3 is built from 16 residues. The DNA of the CDR3 is TGTGCCAGCAGCTTACGAGCAGGGCGACTAGGAAACACCATATATTTT. Encoded protein: CASSLRAGRLGNTIYF.

This sequence joins TRBV7-9 and TRBJ1-3; possible D gene TRBD1, 6 bases. Germline values: CDR1 SEHNR, CDR2 FQNEAQ (reference sequence). This CDR3 is 19 amino acids long. V lost 5 bases to trimming and J lost 0 bases, with 23 bases between them. The CDR3 reads CASSPQGWVGQHSGNTIYF. CDR3 sequence (DNA): TGTGCCAGCAGCCCCCAAGGTTGGGTCGGACAGCACTCTGGAAACACCATATATTTT.